This T cell receptor (beta chain) originates from a study of control samples from healthy donors and cancer patients. The germline V and J ends were trimmed by 7 bases and 1 base, with 13 bases remaining between them. The CDR3 runs to 14 residues. Germline CDR1 is SNHLY and CDR2 is FYNNEI. The repertoire was sequenced with immunoSEQ multiplex PCR; TCRdb's copy has only in-frame clones and lacks some. The sample has more than 15,000 clones, approximately 80% seen once; the top ten hold 29%. The TCR comes from an elderly man with head and neck cancer. V and J are TRBV2 and TRBJ1-1; D is undetermined. Input material: PBMCs. In DNA, the CDR3 is TGTGCCAGCACCACCGGGCCCCCGAACACTGAAGCTTTCTTT. Encoded protein: CASTTGPPNTEAFF.